Listed here is a single T cell receptor beta chain. Its antigen is currently unknown. The sample is drawn from a study of T-cell reconstitution after alpha-beta-depleted transplantation in children. Study-wide results and caveats: Expanded clones from the graft, numbering several hundred, reportedly supplied alpha-beta T cells about two months after transplant.

Trimming took 1 base from V and 2 from J; bases not matched to a gene: 6. This CDR3 spans 17 amino acids. The germline gives CDR1 SGHRS, CDR2 YFSETQ. Unique molecular identifiers were incorporated when the TCRbeta library was constructed. TCRdb reanalysed the PCR reads using MiXCR and keeps one entry per CDR3 protein. This sample has some 550,000 distinct CDR3 sequences, with roughly 23% found just once. The sample here was PBMCs, mostly from graft donor cells, taken 360 days after TCRalphabeta/CD19-depleted stem cell transplant. The sequence was collected from a boy in the first two years of life who had a stem cell transplant for acute myeloid leukemia, so the T cells may come from the graft donor. This sequence joins TRBV5-1 and TRBJ2-1, with 10 bases identical to TRBD2. The CDR3 reads CASSLKERGGPYNEQFF. CDR3 nucleotides: TGCGCCAGCAGCTTGAAGGAGCGGGGGGGCCCCTACAATGAGCAGTTCTTC.